Sequencing of this T cell receptor (beta chain) was carried out in a study of T cell responses to AZD1222 COVID-19 vaccine. The CDR3 contains 16 residues. The ends were cut back, 1 base at V and 7 bases at J, with 19 bases in the middle. Germline assignment: CDR1 MNHEY and CDR2 SMNVEV (reference sequence). Sequencing used immunoSEQ multiplex PCR; TCRdb keeps in-frame clones, though not all of them. This table holds about 74,000 clones, around 93% found once. The TCR originated in an adult who received the AZD1222 COVID-19 vaccine. V usage is TRBV27 and J usage is TRBJ2-5; the D gene could be TRBD1 or TRBD2 (7 bases each). This specimen was peripheral blood, taken 28 days after the second AZD1222 dose. The CDR3 DNA reads as TGTGCCAGCAGTTTATGGGAGGGCAGGGGGTTGGCGACCCAGTACTTC. Protein: CASSLWEGRGLATQYF.